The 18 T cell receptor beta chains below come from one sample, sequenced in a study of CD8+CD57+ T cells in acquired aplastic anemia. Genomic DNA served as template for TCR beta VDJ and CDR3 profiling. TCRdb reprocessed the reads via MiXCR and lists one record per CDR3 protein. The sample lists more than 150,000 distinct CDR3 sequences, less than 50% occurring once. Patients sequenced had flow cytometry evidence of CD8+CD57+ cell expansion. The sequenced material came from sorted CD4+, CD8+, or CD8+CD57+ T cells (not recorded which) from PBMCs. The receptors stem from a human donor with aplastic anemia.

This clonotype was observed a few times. CDR3 nucleotides: TGTGCCAGCAAATCGAACACTGAAGCTTTCTTT. Translating gives CASKSNTEAFF. This chain connects TRBV7-6 to TRBJ1-1; D call uncertain. This CDR3 has 11 amino acids. Germline V lookup: CDR1 SGHVS, CDR2 FNYEAQ. V lost 7 bases to trimming and J lost 1 base, with 4 bases between them.

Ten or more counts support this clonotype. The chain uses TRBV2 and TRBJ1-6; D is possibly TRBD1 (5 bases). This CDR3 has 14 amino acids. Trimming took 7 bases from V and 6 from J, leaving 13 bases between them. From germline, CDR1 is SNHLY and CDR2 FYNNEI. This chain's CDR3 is CASITQGSNSPLHF. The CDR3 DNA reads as TGTGCCAGCATCACCCAGGGTAGTAATTCACCCCTCCACTTT.

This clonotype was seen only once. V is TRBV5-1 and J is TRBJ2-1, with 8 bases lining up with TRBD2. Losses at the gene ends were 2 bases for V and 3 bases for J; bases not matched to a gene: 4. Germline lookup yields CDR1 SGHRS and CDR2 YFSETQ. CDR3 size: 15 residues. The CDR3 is CASSFGLADYNEQFF. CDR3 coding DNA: TGCGCCAGCAGCTTTGGACTAGCCGACTACAATGAGCAGTTCTTC.

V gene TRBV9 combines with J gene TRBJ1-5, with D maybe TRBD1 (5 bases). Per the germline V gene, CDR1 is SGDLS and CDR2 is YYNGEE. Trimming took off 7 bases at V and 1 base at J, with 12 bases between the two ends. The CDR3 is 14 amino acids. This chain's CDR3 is CASAIGQSNQPQHF. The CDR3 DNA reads TGTGCCAGCGCCATAGGACAAAGCAATCAGCCCCAGCATTTT.

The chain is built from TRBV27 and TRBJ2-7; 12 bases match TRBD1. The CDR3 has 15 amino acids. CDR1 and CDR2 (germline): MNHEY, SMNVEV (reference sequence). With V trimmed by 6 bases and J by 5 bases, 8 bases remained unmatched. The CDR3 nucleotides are TGTGCCAGCAGCAACTGGGACAGGGGGCAGGACGAGCAGTACTTC. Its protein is CASSNWDRGQDEQYF.

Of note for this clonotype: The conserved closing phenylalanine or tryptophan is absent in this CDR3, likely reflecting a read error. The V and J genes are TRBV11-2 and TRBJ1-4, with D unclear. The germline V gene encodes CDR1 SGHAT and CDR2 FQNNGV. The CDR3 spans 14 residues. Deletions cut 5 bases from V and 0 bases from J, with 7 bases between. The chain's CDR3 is CASSRTATNEKLFL. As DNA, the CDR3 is TGTGCCAGCAGCCGAACAGCAACTAATGAAAAACTGTTTCTT.

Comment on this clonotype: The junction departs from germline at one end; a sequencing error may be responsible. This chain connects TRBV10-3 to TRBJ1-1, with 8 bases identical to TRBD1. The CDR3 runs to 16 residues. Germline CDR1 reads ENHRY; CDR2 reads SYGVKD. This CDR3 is CAISWTGTLGNTEALF. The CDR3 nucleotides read TGTGCCATCAGTTGGACAGGGACGCTTGGGAACACTGAAGCTCTCTTT.

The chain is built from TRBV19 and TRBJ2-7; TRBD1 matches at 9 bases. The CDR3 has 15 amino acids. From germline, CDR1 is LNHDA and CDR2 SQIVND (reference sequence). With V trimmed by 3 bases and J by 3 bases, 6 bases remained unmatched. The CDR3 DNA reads TGTGCCAGTAGTATGCTCGGGACAGGGATCTACGAGCAGTACTTC. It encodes CASSMLGTGIYEQYF.

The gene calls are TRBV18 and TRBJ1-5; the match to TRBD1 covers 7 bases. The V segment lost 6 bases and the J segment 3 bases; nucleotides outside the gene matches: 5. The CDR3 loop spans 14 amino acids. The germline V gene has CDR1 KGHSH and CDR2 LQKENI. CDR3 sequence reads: CASSWGQNNQPQHF. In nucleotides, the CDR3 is TGTGCCAGCTCCTGGGGACAGAACAATCAGCCCCAGCATTTT. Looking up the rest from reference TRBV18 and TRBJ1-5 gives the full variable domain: NAGVMQNPRHLVRRRGQEARLRCSPMKGHSHVYWYRQLPEEGLKFMVYLQKENIIDESGMPKERFSAEFPKEGPSILRIQQVVRGDSAAYFCASSWGQNNQPQHFGDGTRLSIL.

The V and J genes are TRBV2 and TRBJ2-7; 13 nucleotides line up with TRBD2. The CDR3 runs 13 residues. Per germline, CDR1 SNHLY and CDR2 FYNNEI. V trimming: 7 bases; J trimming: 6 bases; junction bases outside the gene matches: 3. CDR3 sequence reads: CASTRTSGSEQYF. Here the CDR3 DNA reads TGTGCCAGCACCCGGACTAGCGGGAGCGAGCAGTACTTC. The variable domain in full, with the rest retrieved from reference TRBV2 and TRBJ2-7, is EPEVTQTPSHQVTQMGQEVILRCVPISNHLYFYWYRQILGQKVEFLVSFYNNEISEKSEIFDDQFSVERPDGSNFTLKIRSTKLEDSAMYFCASTRTSGSEQYFGPGTRLTVT.

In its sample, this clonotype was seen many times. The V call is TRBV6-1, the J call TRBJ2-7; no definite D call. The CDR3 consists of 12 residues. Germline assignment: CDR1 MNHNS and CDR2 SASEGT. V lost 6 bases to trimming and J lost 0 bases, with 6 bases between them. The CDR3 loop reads CASRGSSYEQYF. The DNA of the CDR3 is TGTGCCAGCAGGGGTAGCTCCTACGAGCAGTACTTC.

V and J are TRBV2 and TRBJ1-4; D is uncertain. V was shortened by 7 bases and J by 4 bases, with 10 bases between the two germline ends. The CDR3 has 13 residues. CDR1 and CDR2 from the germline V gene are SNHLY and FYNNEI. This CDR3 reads CASNFPLNEKLFF. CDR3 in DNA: TGTGCCAGCAATTTCCCACTTAATGAAAAACTGTTTTTT. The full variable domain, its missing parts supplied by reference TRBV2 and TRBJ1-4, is EPEVTQTPSHQVTQMGQEVILRCVPISNHLYFYWYRQILGQKVEFLVSFYNNEISEKSEIFDDQFSVERPDGSNFTLKIRSTKLEDSAMYFCASNFPLNEKLFFGSGTQLSVL.

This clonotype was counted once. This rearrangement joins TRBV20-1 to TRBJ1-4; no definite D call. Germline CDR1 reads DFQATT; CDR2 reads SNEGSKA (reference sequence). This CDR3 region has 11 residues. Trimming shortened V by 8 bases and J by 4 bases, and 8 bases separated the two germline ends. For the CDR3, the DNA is TGCAGTCCGGCGGGTAATGAAAAACTGTTTTTT. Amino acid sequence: CSPAGNEKLFF.

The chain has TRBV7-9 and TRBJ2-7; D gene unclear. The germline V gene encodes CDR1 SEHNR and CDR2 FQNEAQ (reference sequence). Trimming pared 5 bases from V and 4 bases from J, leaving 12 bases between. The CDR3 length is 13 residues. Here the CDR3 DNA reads TGTGCCAGCAGCCTCACGGACGGGTACGAGCAGTACTTC. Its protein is CASSLTDGYEQYF. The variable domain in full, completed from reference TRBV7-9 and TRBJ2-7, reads DTGVSQNPRHKITKRGQNVTFRCDPISEHNRLYWYRQTLGQGPEFLTYFQNEAQLEKSRLLSDRFSAERPKGSFSTLEIQRTEQGDSAMYLCASSLTDGYEQYFGPGTRLTVT.

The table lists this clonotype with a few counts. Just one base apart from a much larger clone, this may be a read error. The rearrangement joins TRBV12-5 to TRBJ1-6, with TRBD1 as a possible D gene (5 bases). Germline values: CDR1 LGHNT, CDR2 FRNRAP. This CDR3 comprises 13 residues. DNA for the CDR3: TGTGCTAGTTGGGAGGGGCTCGGTTCACCCCCCCACTTT. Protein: CASWEGLGSPPHF.

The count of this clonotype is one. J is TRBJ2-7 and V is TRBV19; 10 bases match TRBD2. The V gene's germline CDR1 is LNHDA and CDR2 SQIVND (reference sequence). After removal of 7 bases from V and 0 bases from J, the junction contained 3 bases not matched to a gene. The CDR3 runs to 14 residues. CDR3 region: CASKRTSGSYEQYF. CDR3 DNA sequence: TGTGCCAGTAAGAGGACTAGCGGCTCCTACGAGCAGTACTTC.

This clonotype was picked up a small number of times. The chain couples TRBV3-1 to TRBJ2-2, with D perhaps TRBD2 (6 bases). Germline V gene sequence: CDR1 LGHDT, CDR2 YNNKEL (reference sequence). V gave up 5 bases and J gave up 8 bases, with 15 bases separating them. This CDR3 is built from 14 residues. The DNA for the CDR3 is TGTGCCAGCAGCGGGAGACTAGAGTCAGGGGAGCTGTTTTTT. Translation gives CASSGRLESGELFF.

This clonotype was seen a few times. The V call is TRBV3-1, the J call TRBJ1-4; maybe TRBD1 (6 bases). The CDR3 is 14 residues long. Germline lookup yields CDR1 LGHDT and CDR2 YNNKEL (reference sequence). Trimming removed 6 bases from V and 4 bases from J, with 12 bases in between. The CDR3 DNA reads TGTGCCAGCAGTAGGACAGTGAGTAATGAAAAACTGTTTTTT. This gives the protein CASSRTVSNEKLFF. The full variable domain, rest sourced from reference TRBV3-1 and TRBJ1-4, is DTAVSQTPKYLVTQMGNDKSIKCEQNLGHDTMYWYKQDSKKFLKIMFSYNNKELIINETVPNRFSPKSPDKAHLNLHINSLELGDSAVYFCASSRTVSNEKLFFGSGTQLSVL.